This T cell receptor (beta chain) was found in a study of cytomegalovirus exposure and HLA in healthy donors. General study points: Diagnosis of cytomegalovirus status made by the classifier reportedly showed high specificity and sensitivity. When a later analysis compared HLA-associated TCR beta chains with equally common others, the HLA-associated chains turned out to be more clonally expanded and to have lower generation probabilities. In a later analysis, donors in an Asian-associated ancestry cluster reportedly had fewer N-insertions in productive TCRs than the cohort mean.

V was pared by 1 base and J by 5 bases, with 17 bases between. From germline, CDR1 is LNHNV and CDR2 YYDKDF (reference sequence). This CDR3 contains 16 residues. On this clone itself: Its antigen is not identified.

PCR was performed using 60 Vbeta and 13 Jbeta primers. Using immunoSEQ multiplex PCR, the repertoire was profiled, and TCRdb retains in-frame clones only, with some absent. The sample holds 200,000 to 250,000 clones, about three quarters seen once. Participants comprised healthy donors of bone marrow. Sequencing was performed on PBMCs. The source of this sequence is a woman in her sixties or seventies in good health and CMV-seropositive. The V gene is TRBV15, the J gene TRBJ2-5, with D maybe TRBD1 (6 bases). The CDR3 loop reads CATSRVAGQTGETQYF. The CDR3, as DNA: TGTGCCACCAGCAGAGTCGCAGGGCAAACAGGGGAGACCCAGTACTTC.